The source of this T cell receptor (beta chain) is a study of T cell responses to AZD1222 COVID-19 vaccine. Remarks on this clone: Its antigen is not known.

Notes on the study in general: With two AZD1222 doses given, Spike-specific TCR breadth and depth both rose. Vaccine-associated CD4 TCRs spanned spike, dominant at 160-218 and 743-854. Only 5 or 6 people who got AZD1222 tested seropositive at baseline.

TCRdb's table, derived via immunoSEQ multiplex PCR, lists solely in-frame clones and lacks some. The sample lists 110,000 to 150,000 clones, about nine tenths occurring once. Deletions cut 0 bases from V and 1 base from J, with 10 bases between. There are 16 residues in the CDR3. Per the germline V gene, CDR1 is SEHNR and CDR2 is FQNEAQ (reference sequence). The input for sequencing was peripheral blood, taken on day 0 of AZD1222 vaccination. This TCR derives from an adult in good health. The V gene is TRBV7-9, the J gene TRBJ1-3; D unresolved. In DNA form, the CDR3 reads TGTGCCAGCAGCTTAGCGAGTCGGGCGTCTGGAAACACCATATATTTT. It encodes CASSLASRASGNTIYF.